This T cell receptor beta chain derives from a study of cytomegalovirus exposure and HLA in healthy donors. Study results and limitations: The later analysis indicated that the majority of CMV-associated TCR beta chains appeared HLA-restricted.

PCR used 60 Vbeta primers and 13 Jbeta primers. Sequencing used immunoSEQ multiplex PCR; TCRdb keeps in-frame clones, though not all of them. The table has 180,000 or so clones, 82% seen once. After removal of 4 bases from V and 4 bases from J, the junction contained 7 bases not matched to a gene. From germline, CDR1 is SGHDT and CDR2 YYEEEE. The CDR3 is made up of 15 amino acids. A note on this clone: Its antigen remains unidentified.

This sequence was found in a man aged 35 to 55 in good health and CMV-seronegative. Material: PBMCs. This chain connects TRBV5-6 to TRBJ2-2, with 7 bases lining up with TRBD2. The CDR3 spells CASSGAGRSTGELFF. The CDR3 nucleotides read TGTGCCAGCAGCGGAGCGGGACGGTCCACCGGGGAGCTGTTTTTT.